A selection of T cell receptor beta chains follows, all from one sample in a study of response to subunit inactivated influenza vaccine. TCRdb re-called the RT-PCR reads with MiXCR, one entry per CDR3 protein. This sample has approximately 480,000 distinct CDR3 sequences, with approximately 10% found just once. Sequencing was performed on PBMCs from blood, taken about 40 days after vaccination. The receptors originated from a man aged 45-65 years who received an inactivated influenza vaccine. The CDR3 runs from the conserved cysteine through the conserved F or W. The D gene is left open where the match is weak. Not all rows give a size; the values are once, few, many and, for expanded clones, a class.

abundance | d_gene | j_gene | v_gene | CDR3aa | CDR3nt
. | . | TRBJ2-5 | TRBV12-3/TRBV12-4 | CASSLGTYQETQYF | TGTGCCAGCAGCCTCGGAACCTACCAAGAGACCCAGTACTTC
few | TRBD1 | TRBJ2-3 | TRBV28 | CASSPGTGGVDTQYF | TGTGCCAGCAGTCCCGGGACAGGGGGCGTCGATACGCAGTATTTT
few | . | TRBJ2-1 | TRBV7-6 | CASSPLGIHEQFF | TGTGCCAGCAGCCCGCTAGGAATCCATGAGCAGTTCTTC
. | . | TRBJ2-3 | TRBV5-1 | CASTRQGRADTQYF | TGCGCCAGCACGCGTCAGGGAAGAGCAGATACGCAGTATTTT
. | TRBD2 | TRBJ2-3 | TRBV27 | CASSPGLVASPDTQYF | TGTGCCAGCAGTCCCGGACTAGTCGCTTCCCCAGATACGCAGTATTTT
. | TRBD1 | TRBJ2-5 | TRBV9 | CASSVGQGAETQYF | TGTGCCAGCAGCGTAGGACAGGGGGCAGAGACCCAGTACTTC
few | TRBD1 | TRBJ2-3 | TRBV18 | CASSPRTGYREYF | TGTGCCAGCTCACCACGGACAGGTTACCGAGAGTATTTT
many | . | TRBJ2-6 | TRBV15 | CATTYSGANVLTF | TGTGCCACCACCTACTCTGGGGCCAACGTCCTGACTTTC
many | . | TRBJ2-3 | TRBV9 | CASSVGVTDTQYF | TGCGCCAGCAGCGTAGGGGTCACAGATACGCAGTATTTT
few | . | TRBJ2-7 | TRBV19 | CASSIGRNSYEQYF | TGTGCCAGTAGTATCGGCAGGAACTCCTACGAGCAGTACTTC
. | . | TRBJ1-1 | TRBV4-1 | CASSQLVQTGGAFF | TGCGCCAGCAGCCAACTCGTACAAACCGGGGGAGCTTTCTTT
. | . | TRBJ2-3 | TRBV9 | CDSSVTDTQYF | TGTGACAGCAGCGTCACAGATACGCAGTATTTT
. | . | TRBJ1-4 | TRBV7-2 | CASSLGGARNEKLFF | TGTGCCAGCAGCTTAGGGGGGGCCAGGAATGAAAAACTGTTTTTT
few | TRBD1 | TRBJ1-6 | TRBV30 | CAWTSGTGPSTLHF | TGTGCCTGGACGTCCGGGACAGGGCCTTCAACCCTCCACTTT
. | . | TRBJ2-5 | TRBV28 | CASSFPGGTQYF | TGTGCCAGCAGTTTTCCCGGAGGGACCCAGTACTTC
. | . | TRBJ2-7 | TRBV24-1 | CATSGRHRDEQYF | TGTGCCACCAGTGGCCGTCACAGGGACGAGCAGTACTTC
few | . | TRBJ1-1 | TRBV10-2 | CASTSDNSWTEAFF | TGCGCCAGCACCTCGGACAACAGTTGGACTGAAGCTTTCTTT
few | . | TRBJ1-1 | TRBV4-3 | CASSQDPGRVTEAFF | TGCGCCAGCAGCCAAGATCCTGGCAGGGTCACTGAAGCTTTCTTT
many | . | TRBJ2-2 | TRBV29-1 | CSATGYSTGELFF | TGCAGCGCTACAGGGTATAGCACCGGGGAGCTGTTTTTT
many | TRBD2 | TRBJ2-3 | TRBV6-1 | CASSVAGSSTDTQYF | TGTGCCAGCAGCGTAGCGGGGTCCAGCACAGATACGCAGTATTTT
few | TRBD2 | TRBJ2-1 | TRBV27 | CASRKRGLAGAEGFNEQFF | TGTGCCAGCAGAAAGAGGGGACTAGCGGGGGCCGAGGGGTTCAATGAGCAGTTCTTC
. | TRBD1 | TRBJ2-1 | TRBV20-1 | CSARSAGTGHNEQFF | TGCAGTGCTCGATCAGCCGGGACAGGGCACAATGAGCAGTTCTTC
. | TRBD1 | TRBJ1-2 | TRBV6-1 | CASRSGTGGSYGYTF | TGTGCCAGCAGGTCCGGGACAGGGGGTTCCTATGGCTACACCTTC
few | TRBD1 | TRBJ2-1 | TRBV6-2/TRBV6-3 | CASRGGTGSREQFF | TGTGCCAGCAGGGGGGGGACAGGGTCACGCGAGCAGTTCTTC
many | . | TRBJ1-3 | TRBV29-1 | CSVEGTGNTIYF | TGCAGCGTTGAAGGCACTGGAAACACCATATATTTT
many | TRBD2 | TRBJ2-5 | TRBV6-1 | CASIPAGGIQETQYF | TGTGCCAGCATCCCGGCGGGGGGCATCCAAGAGACCCAGTACTTC
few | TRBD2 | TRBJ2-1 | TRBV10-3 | CAISSLADNEQFF | TGTGCCATCAGTTCACTAGCGGACAATGAGCAGTTCTTC
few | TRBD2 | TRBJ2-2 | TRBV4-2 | CASSQDYLAGTGELFF | TGTGCCAGCAGCCAAGATTACCTAGCGGGCACCGGGGAGCTGTTTTTT
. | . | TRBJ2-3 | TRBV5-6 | CASSLAMGPQYF | TGTGCCAGCAGCTTGGCAATGGGTCCGCAGTATTTT
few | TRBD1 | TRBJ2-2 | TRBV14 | CASSQLRQGVGTGELFF | TGTGCCAGCAGCCAACTTCGCCAGGGGGTTGGCACCGGGGAGCTGTTTTTT
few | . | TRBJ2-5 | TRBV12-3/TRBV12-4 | CASGPSGRETQYF | TGTGCCAGCGGCCCATCGGGGCGGGAGACCCAGTACTTC
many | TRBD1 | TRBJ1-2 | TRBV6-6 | CATGTETNYGYTF | TGTGCCACCGGGACAGAAACTAACTATGGCTACACCTTC
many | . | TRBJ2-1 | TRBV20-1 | CSARVRRQAVYNEQFF | TGCAGTGCTAGAGTCCGCAGACAGGCGGTCTACAATGAGCAGTTCTTC
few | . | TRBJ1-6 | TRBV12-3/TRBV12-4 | CASSLRAAGGARSPLHF | TGTGCCAGCAGTTTAAGGGCGGCGGGGGGAGCGCGCTCACCCCTCCACTTT
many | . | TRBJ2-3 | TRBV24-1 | CATSDFRTDTQYF | TGTGCCACCAGTGATTTTCGGACAGATACGCAGTATTTT
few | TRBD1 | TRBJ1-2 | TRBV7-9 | CASRSPGTGDGYTF | TGTGCCAGCAGGTCTCCCGGGACAGGGGATGGCTACACCTTC
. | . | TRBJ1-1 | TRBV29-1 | CSATEGGRRVGNTEAFF | TGCAGCGCCACGGAAGGAGGGCGACGTGTAGGGAACACTGAAGCTTTCTTT
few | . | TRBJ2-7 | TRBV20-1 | CSARDLGISYEQYF | TGCAGTGCTAGAGATTTGGGAATTTCTTACGAGCAGTACTTC
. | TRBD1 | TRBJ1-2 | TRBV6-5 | CASSSPTGGIYGYTF | TGTGCCAGCAGTTCCCCGACAGGGGGGATCTATGGCTACACCTTC
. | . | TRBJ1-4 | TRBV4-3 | CASSLHGGEKLFF | TGCGCCAGCAGCCTTCACGGCGGGGAAAAACTGTTTTTT
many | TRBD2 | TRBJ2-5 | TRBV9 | CASSVAGTSGQETQYF | TGTGCCAGCAGCGTCGCCGGGACTAGCGGACAAGAGACCCAGTACTTC
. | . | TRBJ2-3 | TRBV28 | CASSPGTVSTDTQYF | TGTGCCAGCAGTCCCGGGACGGTGAGCACAGATACGCAGTATTTT
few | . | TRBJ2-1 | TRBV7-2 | CASSLRRGGYNEQFF | TGTGCCAGCAGCTTAAGAAGAGGCGGGTACAATGAGCAGTTCTTC
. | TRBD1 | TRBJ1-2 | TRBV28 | CASSMGQAARSYGYTF | TGTGCCAGCAGTATGGGACAGGCCGCGAGGAGCTATGGCTACACCTTC
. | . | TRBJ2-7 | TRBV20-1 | CSAILSYEQYF | TGCAGTGCTATCCTGTCCTACGAGCAGTACTTC
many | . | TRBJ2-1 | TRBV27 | CASSLFGDEQFF | TGTGCCAGCAGTTTATTCGGGGATGAGCAGTTCTTC
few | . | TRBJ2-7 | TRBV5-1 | CASGIESGGTGQYF | TGCGCCAGCGGTATTGAATCGGGGGGGACAGGGCAGTACTTC
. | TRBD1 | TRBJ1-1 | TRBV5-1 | CASSLRDRETEAFF | TGCGCCAGCAGCCTCCGGGACAGGGAGACTGAAGCTTTCTTT
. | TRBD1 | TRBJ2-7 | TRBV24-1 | CATSDPGTGGLYEQYF | TGTGCCACCAGTGACCCAGGGACAGGGGGCCTATACGAGCAGTACTTC